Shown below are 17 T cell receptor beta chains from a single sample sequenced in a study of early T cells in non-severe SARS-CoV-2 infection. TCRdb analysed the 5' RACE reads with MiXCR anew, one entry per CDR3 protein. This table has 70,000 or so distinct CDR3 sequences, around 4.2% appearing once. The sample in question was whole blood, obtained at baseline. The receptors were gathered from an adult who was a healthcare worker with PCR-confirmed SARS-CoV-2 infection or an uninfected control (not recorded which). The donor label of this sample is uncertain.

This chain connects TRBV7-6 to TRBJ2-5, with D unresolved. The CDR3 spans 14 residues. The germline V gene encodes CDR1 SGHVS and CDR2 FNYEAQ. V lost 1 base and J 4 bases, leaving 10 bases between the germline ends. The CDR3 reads CASSLEWGVETQYF. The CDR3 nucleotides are TGTGCCAGCAGCTTAGAGTGGGGTGTAGAGACCCAGTACTTC.

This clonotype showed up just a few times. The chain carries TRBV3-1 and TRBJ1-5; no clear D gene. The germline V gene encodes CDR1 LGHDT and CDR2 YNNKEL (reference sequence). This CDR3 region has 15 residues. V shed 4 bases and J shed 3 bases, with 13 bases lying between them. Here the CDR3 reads CASSPSPGFNQPQHF. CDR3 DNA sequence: TGTGCCAGCAGCCCCTCTCCGGGGTTCAATCAGCCCCAGCATTTT. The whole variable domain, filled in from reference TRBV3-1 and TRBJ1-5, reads DTAVSQTPKYLVTQMGNDKSIKCEQNLGHDTMYWYKQDSKKFLKIMFSYNNKELIINETVPNRFSPKSPDKAHLNLHINSLELGDSAVYFCASSPSPGFNQPQHFGDGTRLSIL.

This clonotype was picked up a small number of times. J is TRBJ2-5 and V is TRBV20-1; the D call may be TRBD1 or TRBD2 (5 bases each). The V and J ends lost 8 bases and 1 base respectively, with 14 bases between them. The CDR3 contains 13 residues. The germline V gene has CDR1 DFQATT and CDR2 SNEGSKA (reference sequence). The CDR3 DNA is TGCAGTTCTCCGGGGCCGGGCCAAGAGACCCAGTACTTC. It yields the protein CSSPGPGQETQYF.

The CDR3 nucleotides are TGTGCCAGCTCACCTCTACAGGGGAGGCCCCTCGATGGCTACACCTTC. Translated, it gives CASSPLQGRPLDGYTF. The V call is TRBV18, the J call TRBJ1-2, with 7 bases lining up with TRBD1. Germline CDR1 is KGHSH and CDR2 is LQKENI. The CDR3 is 16 residues long. V lost 3 bases to trimming and J lost 6 bases; unmatched junction nucleotides: 13.

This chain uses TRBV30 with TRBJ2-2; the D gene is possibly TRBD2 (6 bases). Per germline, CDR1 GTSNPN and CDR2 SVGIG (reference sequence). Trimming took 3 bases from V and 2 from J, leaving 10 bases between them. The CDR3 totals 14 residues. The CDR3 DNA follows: TGTGCCTGGAGCCGGGGGTTAAACACCGGGGAGCTGTTTTTT. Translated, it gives CAWSRGLNTGELFF.

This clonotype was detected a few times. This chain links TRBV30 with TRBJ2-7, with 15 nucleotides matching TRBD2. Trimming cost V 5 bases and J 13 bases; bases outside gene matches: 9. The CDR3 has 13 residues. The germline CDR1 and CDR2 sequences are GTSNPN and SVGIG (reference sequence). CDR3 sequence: CAWGGTSGGPSYF. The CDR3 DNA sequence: TGTGCCTGGGGAGGGACTAGCGGGGGGCCTTCCTACTTC.

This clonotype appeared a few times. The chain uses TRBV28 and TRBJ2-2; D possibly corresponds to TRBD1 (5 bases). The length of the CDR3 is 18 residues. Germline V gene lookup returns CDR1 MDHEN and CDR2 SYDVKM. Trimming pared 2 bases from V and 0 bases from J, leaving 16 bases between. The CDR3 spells CASSLPYQQVTNTGELFF. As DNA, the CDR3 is TGTGCCAGCAGTTTACCTTACCAACAGGTTACGAACACCGGGGAGCTGTTTTTT.

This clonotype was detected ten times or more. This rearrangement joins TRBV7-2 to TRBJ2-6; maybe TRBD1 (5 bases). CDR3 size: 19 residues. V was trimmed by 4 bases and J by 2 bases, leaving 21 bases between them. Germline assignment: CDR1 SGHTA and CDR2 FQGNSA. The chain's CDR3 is CASSWNRGYLATGANVLTF. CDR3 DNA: TGTGCCAGCAGCTGGAATAGGGGTTACCTCGCCACTGGGGCCAACGTCCTGACTTTC.

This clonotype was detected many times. The CDR3 nucleotides read TGTGCCAGCAGCTTGGCGCAGGGTAACGGGGAGCTGTTTTTT. It translates to CASSLAQGNGELFF. The rearrangement links TRBV5-5 to TRBJ2-2; TRBD1 might be the D (5 bases). The CDR3 covers 14 residues. Germline V lookup: CDR1 SGHKS, CDR2 YYEKEE (reference sequence). Between the trimmed V and J ends, which lost 0 bases and 7 bases, there was a span of 10 bases.

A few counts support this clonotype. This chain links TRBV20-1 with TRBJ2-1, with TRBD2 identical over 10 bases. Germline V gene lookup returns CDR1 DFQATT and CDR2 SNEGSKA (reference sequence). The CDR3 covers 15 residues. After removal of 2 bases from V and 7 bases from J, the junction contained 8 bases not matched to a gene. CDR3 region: CSARRSGGAFNEQFF. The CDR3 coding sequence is TGCAGTGCTAGACGAAGCGGGGGGGCGTTTAATGAGCAGTTCTTC.

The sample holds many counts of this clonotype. CDR3: CASSLEAVYF. The DNA for the CDR3 is TGTGCCAGCAGCTTAGAGGCTGTGTACTTC. The gene calls are TRBV7-8 and TRBJ2-7, with D unresolved. The CDR3 has 10 residues. Trimming stripped 1 base from V and 12 bases from J, with 7 bases between. The V gene's germline CDR1 is SGHVS and CDR2 FQNEAQ.

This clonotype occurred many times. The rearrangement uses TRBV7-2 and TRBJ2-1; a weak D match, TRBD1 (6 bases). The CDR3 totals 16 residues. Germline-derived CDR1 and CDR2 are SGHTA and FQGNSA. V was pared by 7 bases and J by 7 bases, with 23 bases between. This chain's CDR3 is CASTKQSMGAPNEQFF. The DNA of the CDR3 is TGTGCCAGCACCAAACAGTCAATGGGGGCCCCTAATGAGCAGTTCTTC.

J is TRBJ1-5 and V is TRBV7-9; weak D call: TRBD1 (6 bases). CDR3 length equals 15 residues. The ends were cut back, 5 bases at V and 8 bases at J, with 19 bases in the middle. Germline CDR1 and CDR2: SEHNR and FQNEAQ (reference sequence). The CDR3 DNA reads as TGTGCCAGCAGCCCAGGGGCCTTTACGGGGGAGCCCCAGCATTTT. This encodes CASSPGAFTGEPQHF.

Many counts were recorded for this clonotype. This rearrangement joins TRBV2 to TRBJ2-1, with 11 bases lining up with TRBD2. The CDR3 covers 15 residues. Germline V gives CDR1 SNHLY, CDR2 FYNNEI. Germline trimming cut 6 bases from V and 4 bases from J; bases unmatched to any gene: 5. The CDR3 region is CASRIAGGPYNEQFF. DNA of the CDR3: TGTGCCAGCAGAATAGCGGGGGGGCCTTACAATGAGCAGTTCTTC. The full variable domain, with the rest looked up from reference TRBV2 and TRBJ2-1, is EPEVTQTPSHQVTQMGQEVILRCVPISNHLYFYWYRQILGQKVEFLVSFYNNEISEKSEIFDDQFSVERPDGSNFTLKIRSTKLEDSAMYFCASRIAGGPYNEQFFGPGTRLTVL.

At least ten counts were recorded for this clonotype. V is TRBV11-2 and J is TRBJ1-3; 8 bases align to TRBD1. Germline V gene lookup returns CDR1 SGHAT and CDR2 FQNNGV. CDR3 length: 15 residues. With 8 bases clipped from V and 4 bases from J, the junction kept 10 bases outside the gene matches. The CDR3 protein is CASVLDRGLGNTIYF. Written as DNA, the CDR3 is TGTGCCAGCGTACTTGACAGGGGATTGGGAAACACCATATATTTT.

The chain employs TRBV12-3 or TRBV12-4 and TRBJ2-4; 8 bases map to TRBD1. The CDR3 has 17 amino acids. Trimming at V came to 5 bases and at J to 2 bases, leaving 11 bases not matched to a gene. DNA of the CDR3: TGTGCCAGCAGTCCGACGGCGACAGGGGTAACCAAAAACATTCAGTACTTC. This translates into CASSPTATGVTKNIQYF.

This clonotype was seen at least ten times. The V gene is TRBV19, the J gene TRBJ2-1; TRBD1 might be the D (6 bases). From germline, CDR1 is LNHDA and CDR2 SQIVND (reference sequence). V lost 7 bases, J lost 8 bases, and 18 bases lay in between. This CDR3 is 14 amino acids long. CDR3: CASNAVGRGDEQFF. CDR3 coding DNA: TGTGCCAGTAACGCCGTGGGCAGGGGTGATGAGCAGTTCTTC.